What follows are 31 T cell receptor beta chains derived from one specimen sequenced in a study of beta chain features in type 1 diabetes. Of the isolated RNA, all was reverse transcribed, and so the sequenced material was expressed TCRB transcripts. TCRdb's table, derived via immunoSEQ multiplex PCR, lists solely in-frame clones and lacks some. The repertoire holds 970,000 or so clones, with around a sixth as singletons. Material: naive CD4+ T cells from blood. Receptors originate from a woman aged 18-30 years in good health.

V usage is TRBV5-4 and J usage is TRBJ2-3, with 10 bases fitting TRBD2. Unmatched junction bases numbered 5, after V lost 0 bases and J lost 1 base. The CDR3 runs to 17 residues. The germline gives CDR1 SGHNT, CDR2 YYREEE (reference sequence). The CDR3 reads CASSLASGSFGTDTQYF. CDR3 DNA: TGTGCCAGCAGCTTGGCTAGCGGGAGTTTCGGCACAGATACGCAGTATTTT.

The rearrangement joins TRBV28 to TRBJ2-7, with 10 bases aligning to TRBD1. Germline trimming cut 4 bases from V and 3 bases from J; bases unmatched to any gene: 6. The CDR3 runs to 15 residues. Germline V gives CDR1 MDHEN, CDR2 SYDVKM. CDR3 nucleotide sequence: TGTGCCAGCAGTTCCGCCGGGACAGGGGTCTACGAGCAGTACTTC. It translates to CASSSAGTGVYEQYF.

The V and J genes are TRBV7-2 and TRBJ2-7; possibly TRBD2 for D (6 bases). The CDR3 extends over 16 amino acids. Germline CDR1 is SGHTA and CDR2 is FQGNSA. The ends were cut back, 4 bases at V and 2 bases at J, with 18 bases in the middle. CDR3 in DNA: TGTGCCAGCAGCTCTAGGGACTCCCCCTCGCCCTACGAGCAGTACTTC. Protein: CASSSRDSPSPYEQYF.

The chain joins TRBV19 to TRBJ2-1, with TRBD2 matching 8 bases. Germline V gene lookup returns CDR1 LNHDA and CDR2 SQIVND (reference sequence). The CDR3 sequence is 16 residues long. The J segment lost 6 bases and the V segment lost 1 base, leaving 8 bases of the junction unmatched. In DNA, the CDR3 is TGTGCCAGTAGTATAGCGCGGGGGGAACTACGCAATGAGCAGTTCTTC. It is translated as CASSIARGELRNEQFF.

This clone was seen a few times. The chain couples TRBV7-9 to TRBJ2-7; the D gene is possibly TRBD1 (6 bases). V lost 1 base and J lost 6, with 16 bases in between. Germline V gives CDR1 SEHNR, CDR2 FQNEAQ (reference sequence). The CDR3 sequence is 15 residues long. CDR3 sequence (DNA): TGTGCCAGCAGCTTAGGTAATACAGGGAGTCGCGAGCAGTACTTC. It specifies CASSLGNTGSREQYF.

The V call is TRBV2, the J call TRBJ2-7, with D uncertain. The germline V gene has CDR1 SNHLY and CDR2 FYNNEI. The CDR3 spans 12 residues. Trimming cost V 7 bases and J 3 bases, with 10 bases left between them. This chain's CDR3 is CASTSSSYEQYF. The CDR3 bases are TGTGCCAGCACCTCTTCCAGCTACGAGCAGTACTTC.

The chain uses TRBV5-1 and TRBJ2-3; 7 bases are shared with TRBD2. The trim removed 3 bases at V and 4 bases at J, leaving 11 bases unmatched. The CDR3 runs 16 residues. Germline lookup yields CDR1 SGHRS and CDR2 YFSETQ. The CDR3 sequence: CASSSLAGDGADTQYF. In DNA, the CDR3 is TGCGCCAGCAGCTCTCTTGCGGGAGATGGGGCAGATACGCAGTATTTT.

Only a few counts were recorded for this clone. The chain uses TRBV7-9 and TRBJ2-1; D gene ambiguous. CDR3 length: 14 amino acids. Germline loops: CDR1 SEHNR, CDR2 FQNEAQ (reference sequence). V gave up 1 base and J gave up 2 bases, with 6 bases separating them. CDR3 coding DNA: TGTGCCAGCAGCTTAGGGTTGACCTACAATGAGCAGTTCTTC. This sequence encodes CASSLGLTYNEQFF.

V and J are TRBV6-5 and TRBJ1-4; D not resolved. The germline V gene encodes CDR1 MNHEY and CDR2 SVGAGI. The CDR3 extends over 11 amino acids. Trimming cost V 6 bases and J 6 bases, with 5 bases left between them. The CDR3 DNA reads TGTGCCAGCAGAGATGATGAAAAACTGTTTTTT. The encoded protein is CASRDDEKLFF.

V gene TRBV6-6 combines with J gene TRBJ1-2, with D unclear. This CDR3 spans 12 amino acids. Trimming stripped 4 bases from V and 6 bases from J, with 9 bases between. Germline CDR1 and CDR2: MNHNY and SVGAGI (reference sequence). Here the CDR3 reads CASSSSGNGYTF. The CDR3 nucleotides read TGTGCCAGCAGTTCCAGTGGGAATGGCTACACCTTC.

This clone has just one count. This sequence joins TRBV7-9 and TRBJ2-7; 7 bases are a match to TRBD1. With V trimmed by 5 bases and J by 3 bases, 10 bases remained unmatched. CDR3 length equals 15 residues. Per the germline V gene, CDR1 is SEHNR and CDR2 is FQNEAQ (reference sequence). CDR3 protein: CASSAVGQGVYEQYF. Written as DNA, the CDR3 is TGTGCCAGCAGCGCCGTGGGGCAGGGGGTCTACGAGCAGTACTTC.

This clone was observed a handful of times. This chain connects TRBV10-3 to TRBJ2-7; D might be TRBD2 (6 bases). V shed 2 bases and J shed 0 bases, with 11 bases lying between them. This CDR3 contains 15 residues. Germline V CDR1 and CDR2: ENHRY, SYGVKD. For the CDR3, the DNA is TGTGCCATCAGTGAGCCGGGACTGTCCTCCTACGAGCAGTACTTC. This encodes CAISEPGLSSYEQYF.

Turning to this clone: This sample also contains other DNA sequences that code for the same CDR3. V and J are TRBV28 and TRBJ1-2; D unresolved. The CDR3 length is 12 residues. The germline V and J ends were trimmed by 6 bases and 5 bases, with 10 bases remaining between them. The germline V gene has CDR1 MDHEN and CDR2 SYDVKM. The CDR3 protein is CASSSTSYGYTF. In DNA, the CDR3 is TGTGCCAGCAGCTCCACATCTTATGGCTACACCTTC.

This clone occurred a few times. The J gene is TRBJ2-4, the V gene TRBV11-2; no reliable D call. The length of the CDR3 is 13 residues. Germline V gene lookup returns CDR1 SGHAT and CDR2 FQNNGV. Trimming cost V 0 bases and J 9 bases, with 9 bases left between them. CDR3 protein: CASSLEWASIQYF. The CDR3 coding sequence is TGTGCCAGCAGCTTAGAGTGGGCAAGCATTCAGTACTTC.

The chain joins TRBV15 to TRBJ1-4; maybe TRBD1 (6 bases). Germline CDR1 LNHNV, CDR2 YYDKDF (reference sequence). CDR3 length: 15 residues. The V gene lost 3 bases and the J gene lost 6 bases, with 14 bases spanning the gap. The chain's CDR3 is CATSSRQVLYEKLFF. For the CDR3, the DNA is TGTGCCACCAGCAGTCGACAGGTTCTATATGAAAAACTGTTTTTT.

The table lists this clone with a few counts. This chain joins TRBV15 and TRBJ2-2; D may be TRBD2 (5 bases). V lost 3 bases and J lost 3, with 11 bases in between. The CDR3 loop spans 15 amino acids. The germline gives CDR1 LNHNV, CDR2 YYDKDF (reference sequence). The DNA for the CDR3 is TGTGCCACCAGCAGTTTCCGGGAATACACCGGGGAGCTGTTTTTT. The encoded protein is CATSSFREYTGELFF.

V is TRBV6-5 and J is TRBJ1-5, with D tentatively TRBD1 (6 bases). Trimming pared 5 bases from V and 5 bases from J, leaving 10 bases between. The germline V gene encodes CDR1 MNHEY and CDR2 SVGAGI. The CDR3 sequence is 13 residues long. CDR3 nucleotides: TGTGCCAGCAGTCGACAGGCATATCAGCCCCAGCATTTT. Translation gives CASSRQAYQPQHF.

The chain combines TRBV5-4 with TRBJ1-2, with 11 positions matching TRBD1. Per the germline V gene, CDR1 is SGHNT and CDR2 is YYREEE (reference sequence). V was pared by 5 bases and J by 4 bases, with 7 bases of the junction left unmatched. CDR3 length: 15 residues. This chain's CDR3 is CASSIRDRGFYGYTF. The DNA for the CDR3 is TGTGCCAGCAGTATCCGGGACAGGGGGTTCTATGGCTACACCTTC.

In this sample, this clone turned up a few times. V is TRBV29-1 and J is TRBJ2-1, with D perhaps TRBD1 or TRBD2 (7 bases each). This CDR3 spans 16 amino acids. V lost 4 bases and J 4 bases, leaving 20 bases between the germline ends. Per the germline V gene, CDR1 is SQVTM and CDR2 is ANQGSEA. In DNA form, the CDR3 reads TGCAGCGTTGGTAGGGACAGCGGGGTTTCTTACAATGAGCAGTTCTTC. Amino acid sequence: CSVGRDSGVSYNEQFF.

This clone showed up just a few times. The chain employs TRBV5-1 and TRBJ1-1, with 7 bases matching TRBD1. Losses at the gene ends were 4 bases for V and 4 bases for J; bases not matched to a gene: 13. The CDR3 sequence is 16 residues long. Per germline, CDR1 SGHRS and CDR2 YFSETQ. In DNA, the CDR3 is TGCGCCAGCAGCGGCCTAACAGGGGCTCAGGGCACTGAAGCTTTCTTT. It yields the protein CASSGLTGAQGTEAFF.

The chain recombines TRBV5-4 with TRBJ1-4, with no clear D. Looked up from germline, CDR1 is SGHNT and CDR2 is YYREEE (reference sequence). V gave up 2 bases and J gave up 8 bases, with 10 bases separating them. The CDR3 consists of 13 residues. CDR3 sequence (DNA): TGTGCCAGCAGCTTAACATTAGGGGAAAAACTGTTTTTT. This encodes CASSLTLGEKLFF.

This clone was detected only a few times. The chain employs TRBV5-1 and TRBJ2-5; TRBD2 matches 7 bases. CDR1 and CDR2 (germline): SGHRS, YFSETQ. The CDR3 is 15 amino acids. V was clipped by 3 bases and J by 5 bases; unmatched bases: 10. This CDR3 reads CASSSGTTMAETQYF. Here the CDR3 DNA reads TGCGCCAGCAGCTCAGGGACTACCATGGCGGAGACCCAGTACTTC.

The chain recombines TRBV29-1 with TRBJ1-3; 7 bases fit TRBD1. V trimming: 2 bases; J trimming: 4 bases; junction bases outside the gene matches: 2. Germline values: CDR1 SQVTM, CDR2 ANQGSEA. The CDR3 covers 13 residues. The CDR3 protein is CSVESGGGNTIYF. The DNA of the CDR3 is TGCAGCGTTGAATCAGGGGGGGGAAACACCATATATTTT. The variable domain in full, completed from reference TRBV29-1 and TRBJ1-3, reads SAVISQKPSRDICQRGTSLTIQCQVDSQVTMMFWYRQQPGQSLTLIATANQGSEATYESGFVIDKFPISRPNLTFSTLTVSNMSPEDSSIYLCSVESGGGNTIYFGEGSWLTVV.

The V gene is TRBV14, the J gene TRBJ2-7; D is perhaps TRBD2 (6 bases). Per germline, CDR1 SGHDN and CDR2 FVKESK. V lost 4 bases, J lost 1 base, and 11 bases lay in between. The CDR3 contains 14 residues. CDR3: CASSPRLDSYEQYF. CDR3 bases: TGTGCCAGCAGCCCCCGACTAGATTCCTACGAGCAGTACTTC.

The table lists this clone with a few counts. This chain joins TRBV2 and TRBJ2-2; D unclear. Trimming shortened V by 5 bases and J by 5 bases, and 15 bases separated the two germline ends. The CDR3 extends over 15 amino acids. The germline CDR1 and CDR2 sequences are SNHLY and FYNNEI. CDR3 sequence: CASSKEQLSTGELFF. The CDR3 nucleotides are TGTGCCAGCAGTAAAGAACAACTATCAACCGGGGAGCTGTTTTTT.

This clone was picked up a small number of times. The rearrangement links TRBV9 to TRBJ1-1; TRBD1 is a possible D gene (5 bases). CDR1 and CDR2 from the germline V gene are SGDLS and YYNGEE. This CDR3 is 14 amino acids long. V dropped 3 bases and J dropped 1 base, with 10 bases sitting between them. The CDR3 DNA reads as TGTGCCAGCAGCGCAGGGTCTCAGAACACTGAAGCTTTCTTT. Translated: CASSAGSQNTEAFF.

This chain links TRBV12-2 with TRBJ2-1; the table names TRBD2, a call not compared with the DNA. TRBV12-2 is classified as a pseudogene. CDR3 length: 14 residues. CDR3 sequence: CASRRRRTNNEQFF. As DNA, the CDR3 is TGTGCAAGTCGGCGGAGGAGGACCAACAATGAGCAGTTCTTC.

Only a few counts were recorded for this clone. The germline gene is not matched at one end of the junction; a read error may be the cause. The V gene is TRBV2, the J gene TRBJ2-1, with 9 bases fitting TRBD2. The CDR3 covers 15 residues. Germline values: CDR1 SNHLY, CDR2 FYNNEI. CDR3 coding DNA: TGTGCCAGCAGCGAAGAGACTAGCGGATACAATGAGCAGTTCTTC. Translated: CASSEETSGYNEQFF.

This clone showed up just a few times. The chain links TRBV5-4 to TRBJ2-1; D gene uncertain. Trimming removed 6 bases from V and 0 bases from J, with 4 bases in between. From germline, CDR1 is SGHNT and CDR2 YYREEE (reference sequence). This CDR3 contains 12 residues. This CDR3 reads CASTSSYNEQFF. The CDR3 nucleotides are TGTGCCAGCACCAGCTCCTACAATGAGCAGTTCTTC.

The chain has TRBV5-6 and TRBJ2-3, with D maybe TRBD2 (5 bases). The CDR3 runs to 15 residues. Trimming cost V 5 bases and J 7 bases, with 20 bases left between them. Germline assignment: CDR1 SGHDT and CDR2 YYEEEE. The CDR3 is CASSSSQSGENTQYF. In DNA form, the CDR3 reads TGTGCCAGCAGTTCTTCCCAGAGCGGAGAAAATACGCAGTATTTT.

The table lists this clone with a few counts. In nucleotides, the CDR3 is TGTGCCAGCAGTTACCGCGAGGGACGGTACAATGAGCAGTTCTTC. Translated, it gives CASSYREGRYNEQFF. The chain has TRBV6-5 and TRBJ2-1; possibly TRBD1 or TRBD2 for D (5 bases each). This CDR3 comprises 15 residues. V lost 2 bases to trimming and J lost 4 bases, with 12 bases between them. Per germline, CDR1 MNHEY and CDR2 SVGAGI.